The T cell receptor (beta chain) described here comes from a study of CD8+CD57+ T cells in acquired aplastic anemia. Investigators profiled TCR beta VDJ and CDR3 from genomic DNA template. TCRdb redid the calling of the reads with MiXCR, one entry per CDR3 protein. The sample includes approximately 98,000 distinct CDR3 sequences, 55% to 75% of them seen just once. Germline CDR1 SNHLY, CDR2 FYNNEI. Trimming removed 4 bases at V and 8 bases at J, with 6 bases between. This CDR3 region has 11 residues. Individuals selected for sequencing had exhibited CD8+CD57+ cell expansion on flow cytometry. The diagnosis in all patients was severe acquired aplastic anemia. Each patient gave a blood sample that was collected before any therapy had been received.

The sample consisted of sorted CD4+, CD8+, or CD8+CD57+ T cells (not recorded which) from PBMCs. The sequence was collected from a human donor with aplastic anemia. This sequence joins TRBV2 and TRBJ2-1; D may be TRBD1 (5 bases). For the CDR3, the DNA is TGTGCCAGCAGTGCGACAGATGAGCAGTTCTTC. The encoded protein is CASSATDEQFF.